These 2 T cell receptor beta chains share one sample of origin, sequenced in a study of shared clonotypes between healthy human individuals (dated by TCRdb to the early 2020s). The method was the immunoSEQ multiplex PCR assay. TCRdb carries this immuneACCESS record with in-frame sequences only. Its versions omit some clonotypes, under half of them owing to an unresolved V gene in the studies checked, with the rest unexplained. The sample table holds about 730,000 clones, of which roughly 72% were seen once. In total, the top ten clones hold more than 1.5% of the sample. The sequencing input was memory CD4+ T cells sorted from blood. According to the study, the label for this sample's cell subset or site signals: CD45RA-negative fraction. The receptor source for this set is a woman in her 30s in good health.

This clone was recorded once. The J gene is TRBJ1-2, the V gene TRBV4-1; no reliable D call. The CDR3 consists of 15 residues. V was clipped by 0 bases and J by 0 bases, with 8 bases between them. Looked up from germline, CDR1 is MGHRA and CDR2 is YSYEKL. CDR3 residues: CASSQDSRANYGYTF. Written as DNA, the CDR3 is TGCGCCAGCAGCCAAGATTCCAGAGCTAACTATGGCTACACCTTC.

The CDR3, as DNA: TGCAGTGCTGGACAGTTCTACGAGCAGTACTTC. Protein product: CSAGQFYEQYF. The gene calls are TRBV20-1 and TRBJ2-5; the D gene is possibly TRBD1 (6 bases). The J call may be incorrect, as the DNA end agrees better with TRBJ2-7. This CDR3 region has 11 residues. The germline V gene has CDR1 DFQATT and CDR2 SNEGSKA (reference sequence).